The 26 T cell receptor beta chains in this list originate from one sample, sequenced in a study of vaccination and CD4 T cells after COVID-19. With the Oncomine TCR Beta short-read assay, DNA from cultured CD4+ T cells was sequenced. A single record per CDR3 protein comes from TCRdb applying MiXCR to the PCR reads. The sample includes 15,000 to 20,000 distinct CDR3 sequences, roughly two fifths of them seen just once. This sample's treatment: approximately 9-day PBMC culture with coronavirus spike peptide pools or control peptides (ViraFEST assay). These TCRs are of unknown antigen specificity. Sequencing was done on a sample of CD4+ T cells from blood, cultured in vitro. These receptors were taken from a human donor who had recovered from COVID-19.

V usage is TRBV7-9 and J usage is TRBJ1-1; D might be TRBD1 (5 bases). V lost 5 bases and J 1 base, leaving 29 bases between the germline ends. Germline lookup yields CDR1 SEHNR and CDR2 FQNEAQ (reference sequence). The CDR3 contains 20 residues. In DNA, the CDR3 is TGTGCCAGCAGCGCCCCGACGGGCAGGGCGAGAGCCAGAGGGAACACTGAAGCTTTCTTT. Its translation is CASSAPTGRARARGNTEAFF. The whole variable domain, filled in from reference TRBV7-9 and TRBJ1-1, reads DTGVSQNPRHKITKRGQNVTFRCDPISEHNRLYWYRQTLGQGPEFLTYFQNEAQLEKSRLLSDRFSAERPKGSFSTLEIQRTEQGDSAMYLCASSAPTGRARARGNTEAFFGQGTRLTVV.

The genes are TRBV19 and TRBJ1-3; D is uncertain. The germline V and J ends were trimmed by 3 bases and 0 bases, with 12 bases remaining between them. This CDR3 region has 16 residues. Germline CDR1 is LNHDA and CDR2 is SQIVND (reference sequence). The CDR3 coding sequence is TGTGCCAGTAGTATCCCTCCGAGAACCTCTGGAAACACCATATATTTT. Amino acids: CASSIPPRTSGNTIYF. The variable domain in full, with the rest retrieved from reference TRBV19 and TRBJ1-3, is DGGITQSPKYLFRKEGQNVTLSCEQNLNHDAMYWYRQDPGQGLRLIYYSQIVNDFQKGDIAEGYSVSREKKESFPLTVTSAQKNPTAFYLCASSIPPRTSGNTIYFGEGSWLTVV.

V gene TRBV6-1 combines with J gene TRBJ1-1; D unclear. Germline V gene sequence: CDR1 MNHNS, CDR2 SASEGT. V lost 8 bases and J 7 bases, leaving 17 bases between the germline ends. The CDR3 is 13 residues long. The chain's CDR3 is CASGRVLTDEAFF. Here the CDR3 DNA reads TGTGCCAGCGGTAGAGTACTTACCGATGAAGCTTTCTTT.

This clonotype was seen a few times. This chain connects TRBV7-9 to TRBJ1-5, with a weak D call TRBD1 (6 bases). This CDR3 has 15 residues. Germline CDR1 and CDR2: SEHNR and FQNEAQ (reference sequence). Trimming stripped 0 bases from V and 5 bases from J, with 11 bases between. The CDR3 region is CASSLASTGHQPQHF. Here the CDR3 DNA reads TGTGCCAGCAGCTTAGCGTCAACAGGGCATCAGCCCCAGCATTTT.

This clonotype is medium-sized within its sample. J is TRBJ1-6 and V is TRBV7-9; TRBD1 is a possible D gene (5 bases). The V gene lost 1 base and the J gene lost 7 bases, with 11 bases spanning the gap. Germline V gene data show CDR1 as SEHNR and CDR2 as FQNEAQ (reference sequence). The CDR3 runs to 15 residues. The CDR3 nucleotides read TGTGCCAGCAGCTTAGTGGCAGGGCCCAATTCACCCCTCCACTTT. Translated: CASSLVAGPNSPLHF.

This clonotype was seen a handful of times. V gene TRBV7-2 combines with J gene TRBJ1-1; D is ambiguous. The germline gives CDR1 SGHTA, CDR2 FQGNSA. The V gene lost 2 bases and the J gene lost 4 bases, with 11 bases spanning the gap. The CDR3 contains 14 residues. CDR3 region: CASSLYGLGTEAFF. The CDR3 DNA reads as TGTGCCAGCAGCTTATACGGGTTGGGCACTGAAGCTTTCTTT. Variable domain in full (rest from reference TRBV7-2 and TRBJ1-1): GAGVSQSPSNKVTEKGKDVELRCDPISGHTALYWYRQSLGQGLEFLIYFQGNSAPDKSGLPSDRFSAERTGGSVSTLTIQRTQQEDSAVYLCASSLYGLGTEAFFGQGTRLTVV.

This clonotype occurred a few times. The CDR3 region is CSARDGLARRQYF. CDR3 DNA sequence: TGCAGTGCTAGGGATGGACTCGCGAGGCGGCAGTACTTC. J is TRBJ2-7 and V is TRBV20-1; tentative D call: TRBD2 (5 bases). This CDR3 comprises 13 residues. Germline CDR1 DFQATT, CDR2 SNEGSKA (reference sequence). V gave up 3 bases and J gave up 9 bases, with 18 bases separating them.

The rearrangement uses TRBV6-5 and TRBJ2-7; possible D gene TRBD2, 6 bases. Trimming pared 4 bases from V and 6 bases from J, leaving 10 bases between. This CDR3 is 12 amino acids long. Germline CDR1 reads MNHEY; CDR2 reads SVGAGI. Here the CDR3 DNA reads TGTGCCAGCAGTTGGCGGGAAAGCGAGCAGTACTTC. Its protein product is CASSWRESEQYF.

J is TRBJ2-6 and V is TRBV7-2, with 10 bases matching TRBD2. The CDR3 is 18 amino acids. Germline CDR1 SGHTA, CDR2 FQGNSA. Trimming at V came to 5 bases and at J to 2 bases, leaving 9 bases not matched to a gene. The CDR3 sequence is CASSPPPAGGPGANVLTF. The CDR3 nucleotides read TGTGCCAGCAGCCCCCCCCCAGCGGGAGGGCCTGGGGCCAACGTCCTGACTTTC.

This clonotype was observed a handful of times. The rearrangement joins TRBV5-1 to TRBJ1-2; 7 nucleotides align to TRBD1. The germline V gene encodes CDR1 SGHRS and CDR2 YFSETQ. The trim removed 4 bases at V and 1 base at J, leaving 13 bases unmatched. The CDR3 has 17 residues. Here the CDR3 reads CASSGGTATFFNYGYTF. The CDR3 DNA reads TGCGCCAGCAGCGGAGGGACAGCGACCTTCTTTAACTATGGCTACACCTTC.

This clonotype was seen just once. One base away lies a much larger clone, so this may be a sequencing read error. The rearrangement joins TRBV6-1 to TRBJ1-2, with unresolved D. The V end was cut by 4 bases, the J end by 4 bases, with 10 bases between. CDR1 and CDR2 from the germline V gene are MNHNS and SASEGT. The CDR3 sequence is 13 residues long. CDR3 bases: TGTGCCAGCAGTGTTAACAGCAGCTATGGCTACACCTTC. Protein sequence: CASSVNSSYGYTF.

The chain couples TRBV19 to TRBJ2-3; D is perhaps TRBD2 (5 bases). V was cut by 2 bases and J by 3 bases, with 9 bases left in between. The CDR3 contains 14 residues. Germline V gene data show CDR1 as LNHDA and CDR2 as SQIVND (reference sequence). The CDR3 DNA is TGTGCCAGTAGTATACGGGGTCTAACAGATACGCAGTATTTT. It specifies CASSIRGLTDTQYF.

The gene calls are TRBV7-8 and TRBJ2-3; TRBD2 agrees at 11 bases. V dropped 5 bases and J dropped 4; count of bases not matched to a gene: 5. The length of the CDR3 is 15 residues. Per the germline V gene, CDR1 is SGHVS and CDR2 is FQNEAQ. The CDR3 nucleotides read TGTGCCAGCAGCCGTATAGCGGGAGGGGCAGATACGCAGTATTTT. It specifies CASSRIAGGADTQYF.

The CDR3 loop reads CASSLYGMANEKLFF. CDR3 DNA: TGTGCCAGCAGTTTATACGGGATGGCTAATGAAAAACTGTTTTTT. The chain combines TRBV27 with TRBJ1-4, with no clear D. The V and J ends lost 1 base and 3 bases respectively, with 9 bases between them. This CDR3 has 15 amino acids. CDR1 is MNHEY, CDR2 SMNVEV, per germline (reference sequence).

The CDR3 DNA follows: TGTGCCAGCAGCTCACCCCCCCCAACTAACTATGGCTACACCTTC. It translates to CASSSPPPTNYGYTF. This sequence joins TRBV7-2 and TRBJ1-2; D is unresolved. Per the germline V gene, CDR1 is SGHTA and CDR2 is FQGNSA. Deletions cut 4 bases from V and 0 bases from J, with 12 bases between. The CDR3 runs 15 residues.

This chain links TRBV7-3 with TRBJ2-2, with D perhaps TRBD1 or TRBD2 (6 bases each). CDR1 and CDR2 from the germline V gene are SGHTA and FQGTGA. CDR3 length: 14 amino acids. The V and J ends lost 8 bases and 4 bases respectively, with 14 bases between them. The CDR3 DNA reads TGTGCCAGCGGCCAAGGGGGGCCCACCGGGGAGCTGTTTTTT. This translates into CASGQGGPTGELFF.

The chain has TRBV10-2 and TRBJ2-3; D is unresolved. Germline loops: CDR1 WSHSY, CDR2 SAAADI. CDR3 length: 14 residues. V lost 7 bases to trimming and J lost 6 bases, with 17 bases between them. CDR3 bases: TGCGCCAGCAACGGCCATTTAGGGTGGGATACGCAGTATTTT. It yields the protein CASNGHLGWDTQYF.

The gene calls are TRBV20-1 and TRBJ1-2; D is possibly TRBD1 (6 bases). The CDR3 runs to 12 residues. CDR1 is DFQATT and CDR2 is SNEGSKA in the germline V gene (reference sequence). The V end was cut by 5 bases, the J end by 2 bases, with 9 bases between. Here the CDR3 reads CSAAGHNYGYTF. As DNA, the CDR3 is TGCAGTGCTGCGGGACACAACTATGGCTACACCTTC.

V gene TRBV12-3 or TRBV12-4 combines with J gene TRBJ2-5; TRBD2 might be the D (5 bases). V was cut by 6 bases and J by 5 bases, with 16 bases left in between. This CDR3 is 14 amino acids long. The CDR3 DNA reads as TGTGCCAGCAGCCCACTAGGCACTCGGGAGACCCAGTACTTC. Translated, it gives CASSPLGTRETQYF.

V usage is TRBV10-3 and J usage is TRBJ2-2; D not certain. The germline V gene has CDR1 ENHRY and CDR2 SYGVKD. V was pared by 2 bases and J by 4 bases, with 14 bases between. This CDR3 has 16 amino acids. The CDR3 here is CAISETLQAFTGELFF. DNA of the CDR3: TGTGCCATCAGTGAGACTCTACAAGCGTTCACCGGGGAGCTGTTTTTT.

The chain combines TRBV20-1 with TRBJ1-2; D gene ambiguous. CDR1 and CDR2 (germline): DFQATT, SNEGSKA (reference sequence). The germline V and J ends were trimmed by 5 bases and 7 bases, with 8 bases remaining between them. The length of the CDR3 is 10 residues. Here the CDR3 DNA reads TGCAGTGCTTTTGTCCGTGGCTACACCTTC. It specifies CSAFVRGYTF.

This chain connects TRBV11-2 to TRBJ2-3; 14 nucleotides line up with TRBD2. The CDR3 contains 17 residues. CDR1 and CDR2 (germline): SGHAT, FQNNGV. The V segment lost 5 bases and the J segment 6 bases; nucleotides outside the gene matches: 10. CDR3 sequence reads: CASSPRTSGGFWDTQYF. The CDR3 coding sequence is TGTGCCAGCAGCCCCCGGACTAGCGGGGGGTTCTGGGATACGCAGTATTTT.

The chain employs TRBV5-5 and TRBJ2-5, with no clear D. CDR1 SGHKS and CDR2 YYEKEE come from the germline V gene (reference sequence). V dropped 0 bases and J dropped 4 bases, with 10 bases sitting between them. This CDR3 spans 14 amino acids. The CDR3 is CASSLEGRGETQYF. The CDR3 DNA sequence: TGTGCCAGCAGCTTGGAAGGGCGCGGAGAGACCCAGTACTTC.

This clonotype was detected a few times. The V and J genes are TRBV20-1 and TRBJ1-3, with 9 bases matching TRBD1. Trimming at V came to 0 bases and at J to 7 bases, leaving 7 bases not matched to a gene. Germline V gene lookup returns CDR1 DFQATT and CDR2 SNEGSKA (reference sequence). The CDR3 contains 15 residues. CDR3 DNA: TGCAGTGCTAGAGATTCCGGGACAGGGCTCAACACCATATATTTT. It specifies CSARDSGTGLNTIYF.

The gene calls are TRBV24-1 and TRBJ2-3, with a weak D call TRBD2 (7 bases). With 1 base removed from V and 3 bases from J, the gap between germline ends came to 10 bases. Looked up from germline, CDR1 is KGHDR and CDR2 is SFDVKD. CDR3 length equals 15 residues. CDR3 in amino acids: CATSDLGGGTDTQYF. As DNA, the CDR3 is TGTGCCACCAGTGATTTAGGGGGGGGGACAGATACGCAGTATTTT.

The chain couples TRBV12-3 or TRBV12-4 to TRBJ1-2; no reliable D call. Trimming removed 4 bases from V and 6 bases from J, with 21 bases in between. The length of the CDR3 is 16 residues. CDR3 coding DNA: TGTGCCAGCAGTTCCCCGATCCCCCTCGGGAGCGATGGCTACACCTTC. Amino acid sequence: CASSSPIPLGSDGYTF.